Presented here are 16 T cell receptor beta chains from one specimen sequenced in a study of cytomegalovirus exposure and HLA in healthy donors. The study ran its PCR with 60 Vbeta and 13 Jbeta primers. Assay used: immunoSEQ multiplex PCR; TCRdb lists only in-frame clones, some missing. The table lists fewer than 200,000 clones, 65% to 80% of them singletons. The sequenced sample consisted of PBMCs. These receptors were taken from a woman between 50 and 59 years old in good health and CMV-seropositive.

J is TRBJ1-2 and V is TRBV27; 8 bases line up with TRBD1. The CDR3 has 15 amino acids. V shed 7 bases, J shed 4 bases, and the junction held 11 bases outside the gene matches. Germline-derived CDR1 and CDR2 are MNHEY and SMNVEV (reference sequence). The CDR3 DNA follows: TGTGCCAGCAATGAGGCAGGGGGCCCAATCTATGGCTACACCTTC. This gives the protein CASNEAGGPIYGYTF.

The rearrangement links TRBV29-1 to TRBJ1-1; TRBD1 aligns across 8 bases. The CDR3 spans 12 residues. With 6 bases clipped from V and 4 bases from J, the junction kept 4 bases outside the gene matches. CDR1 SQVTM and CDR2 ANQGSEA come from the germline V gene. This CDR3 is CSVDREATEAFF. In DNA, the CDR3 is TGCAGCGTGGACAGGGAGGCCACTGAAGCTTTCTTT. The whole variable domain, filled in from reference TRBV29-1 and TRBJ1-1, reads SAVISQKPSRDICQRGTSLTIQCQVDSQVTMMFWYRQQPGQSLTLIATANQGSEATYESGFVIDKFPISRPNLTFSTLTVSNMSPEDSSIYLCSVDREATEAFFGQGTRLTVV.

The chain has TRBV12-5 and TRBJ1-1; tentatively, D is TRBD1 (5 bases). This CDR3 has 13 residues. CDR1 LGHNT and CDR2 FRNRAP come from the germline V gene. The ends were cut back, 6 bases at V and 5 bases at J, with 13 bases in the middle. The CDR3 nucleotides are TGTGCTAGTGGCCCCGGGGGTAGGACTGAAGCTTTCTTT. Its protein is CASGPGGRTEAFF.

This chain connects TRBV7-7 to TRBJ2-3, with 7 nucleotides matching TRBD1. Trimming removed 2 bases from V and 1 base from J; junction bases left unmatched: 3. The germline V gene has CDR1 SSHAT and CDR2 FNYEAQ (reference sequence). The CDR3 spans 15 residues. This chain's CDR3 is CASSLNTGGTDTQYF. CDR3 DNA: TGTGCCAGCAGCTTAAATACAGGGGGCACAGATACGCAGTATTTT.

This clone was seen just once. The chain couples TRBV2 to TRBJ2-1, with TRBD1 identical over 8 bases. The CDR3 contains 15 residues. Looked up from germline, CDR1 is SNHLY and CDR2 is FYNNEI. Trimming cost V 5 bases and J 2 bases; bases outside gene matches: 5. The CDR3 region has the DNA TGTGCCAGCAGTCCAGACAGGGGTACCTACAATGAGCAGTTCTTC. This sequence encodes CASSPDRGTYNEQFF.

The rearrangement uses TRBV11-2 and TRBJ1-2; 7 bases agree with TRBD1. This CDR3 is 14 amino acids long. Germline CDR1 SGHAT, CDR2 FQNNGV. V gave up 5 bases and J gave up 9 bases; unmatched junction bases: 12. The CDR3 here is CASSKMTGMYRYTF. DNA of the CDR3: TGTGCCAGCAGCAAGATGACAGGGATGTATCGCTACACCTTC.

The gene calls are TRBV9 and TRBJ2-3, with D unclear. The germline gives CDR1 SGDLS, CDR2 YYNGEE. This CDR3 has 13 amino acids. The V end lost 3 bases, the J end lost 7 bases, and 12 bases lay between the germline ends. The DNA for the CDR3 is TGTGCCAGCAGCGCCGTTAGTAGAAATACGCAGTATTTT. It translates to CASSAVSRNTQYF. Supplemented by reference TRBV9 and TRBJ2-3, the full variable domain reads DSGVTQTPKHLITATGQRVTLRCSPRSGDLSVYWYQQSLDQGLQFLIQYYNGEERAKGNILERFSAQQFPDLHSELNLSSLELGDSALYFCASSAVSRNTQYFGPGTRLTVL.

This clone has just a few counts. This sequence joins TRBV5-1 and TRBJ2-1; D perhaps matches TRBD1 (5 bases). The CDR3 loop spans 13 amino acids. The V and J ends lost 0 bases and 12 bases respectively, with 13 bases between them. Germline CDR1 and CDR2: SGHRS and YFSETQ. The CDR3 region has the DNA TGCGCCAGCAGCTTGGACAGGTACTGCCCGCAGTTCTTC. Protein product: CASSLDRYCPQFF.

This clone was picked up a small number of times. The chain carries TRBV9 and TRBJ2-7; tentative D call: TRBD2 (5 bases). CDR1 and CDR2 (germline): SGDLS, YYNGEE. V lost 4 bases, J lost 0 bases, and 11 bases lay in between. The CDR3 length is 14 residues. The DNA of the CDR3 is TGTGCCAGCAGCCCCTCGGGAAACTCCTACGAGCAGTACTTC. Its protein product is CASSPSGNSYEQYF.

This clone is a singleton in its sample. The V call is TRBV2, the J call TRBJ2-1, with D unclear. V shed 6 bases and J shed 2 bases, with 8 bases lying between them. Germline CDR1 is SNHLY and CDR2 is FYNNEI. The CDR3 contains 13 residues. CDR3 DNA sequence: TGTGCCAGCAGGTGGCAAACCTACAATGAGCAGTTCTTC. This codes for CASRWQTYNEQFF.

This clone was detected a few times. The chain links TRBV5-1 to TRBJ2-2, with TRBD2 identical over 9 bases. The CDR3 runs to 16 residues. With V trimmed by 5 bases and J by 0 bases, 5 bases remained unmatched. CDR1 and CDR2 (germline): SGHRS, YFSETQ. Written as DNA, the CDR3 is TGCGCCAGCAGACTGCTAGCGGGGACGAACACCGGGGAGCTGTTTTTT. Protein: CASRLLAGTNTGELFF. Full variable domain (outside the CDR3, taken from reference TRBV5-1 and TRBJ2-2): KAGVTQTPRYLIKTRGQQVTLSCSPISGHRSVSWYQQTPGQGLQFLFEYFSETQRNKGNFPGRFSGRQFSNSRSEMNVSTLELGDSALYLCASRLLAGTNTGELFFGEGSRLTVL.

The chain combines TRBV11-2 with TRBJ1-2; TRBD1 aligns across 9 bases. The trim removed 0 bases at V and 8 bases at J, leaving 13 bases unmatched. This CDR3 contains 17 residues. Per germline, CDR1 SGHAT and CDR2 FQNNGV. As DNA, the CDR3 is TGTGCCAGCAGCTTAGAGCCCCGGGACAGGGTGAAGAGGGGCTACACCTTC. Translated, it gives CASSLEPRDRVKRGYTF.

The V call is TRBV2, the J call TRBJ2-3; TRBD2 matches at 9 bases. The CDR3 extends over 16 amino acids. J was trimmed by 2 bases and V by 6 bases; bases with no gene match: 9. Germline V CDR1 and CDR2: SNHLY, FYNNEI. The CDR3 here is CASRRTSEVLTDTQYF. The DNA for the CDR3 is TGTGCCAGCAGACGGACTAGCGAAGTCCTCACAGATACGCAGTATTTT.

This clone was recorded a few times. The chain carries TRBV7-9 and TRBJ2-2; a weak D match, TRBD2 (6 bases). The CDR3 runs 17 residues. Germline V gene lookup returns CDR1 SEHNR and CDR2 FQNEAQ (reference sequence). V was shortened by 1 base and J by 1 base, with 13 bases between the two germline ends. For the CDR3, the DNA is TGTGCCAGCAGCTTAGTCGGCCGGGGACTGAACACCGGGGAGCTGTTTTTT. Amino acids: CASSLVGRGLNTGELFF.

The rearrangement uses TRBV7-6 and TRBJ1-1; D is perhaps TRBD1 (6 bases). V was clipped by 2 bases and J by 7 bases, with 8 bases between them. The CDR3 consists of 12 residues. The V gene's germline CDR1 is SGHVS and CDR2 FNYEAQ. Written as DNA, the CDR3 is TGTGCCAGCAGCTTACGACAGGATGAAGCTTTCTTT. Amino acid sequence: CASSLRQDEAFF.

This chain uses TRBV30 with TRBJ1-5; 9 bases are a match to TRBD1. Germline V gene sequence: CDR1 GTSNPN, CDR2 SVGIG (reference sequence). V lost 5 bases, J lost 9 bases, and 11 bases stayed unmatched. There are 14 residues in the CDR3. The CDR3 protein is CAWGTGGQGGPQHF. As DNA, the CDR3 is TGTGCCTGGGGCACAGGGGGCCAGGGGGGGCCCCAGCATTTT. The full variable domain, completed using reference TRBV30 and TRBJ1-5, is SQTIHQWPATLVQPVGSPLSLECTVEGTSNPNLYWYRQAAGRGLQLLFYSVGIGQISSEVPQNLSASRPQDRQFILSSKKLLLSDSGFYLCAWGTGGQGGPQHFGDGTRLSIL.